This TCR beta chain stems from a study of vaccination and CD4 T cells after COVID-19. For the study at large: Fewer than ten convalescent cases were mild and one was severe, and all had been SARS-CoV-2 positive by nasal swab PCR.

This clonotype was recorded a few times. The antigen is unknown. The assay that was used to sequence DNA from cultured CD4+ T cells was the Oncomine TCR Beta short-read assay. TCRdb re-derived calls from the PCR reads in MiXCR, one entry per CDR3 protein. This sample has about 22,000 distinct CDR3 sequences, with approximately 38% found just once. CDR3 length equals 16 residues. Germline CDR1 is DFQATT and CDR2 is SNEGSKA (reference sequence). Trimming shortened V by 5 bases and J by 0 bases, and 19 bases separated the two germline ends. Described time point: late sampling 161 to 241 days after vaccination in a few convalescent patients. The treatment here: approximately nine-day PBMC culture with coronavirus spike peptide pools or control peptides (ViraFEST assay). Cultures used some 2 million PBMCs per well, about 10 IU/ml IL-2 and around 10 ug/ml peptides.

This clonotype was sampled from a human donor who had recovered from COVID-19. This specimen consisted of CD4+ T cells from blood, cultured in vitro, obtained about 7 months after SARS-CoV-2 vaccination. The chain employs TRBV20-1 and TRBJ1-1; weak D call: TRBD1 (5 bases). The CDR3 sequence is CSAGASTGTVNTEAFF. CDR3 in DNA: TGCAGTGCTGGAGCCTCTACCGGGACGGTGAACACTGAAGCTTTCTTT.